Each of the 19 T cell receptor beta chains below was sequenced from the same sample in a study of shared clonotypes between healthy human individuals. Sequencing used immunoSEQ multiplex PCR; TCRdb keeps in-frame clones, though not all of them. This sample has some 2 million clones; 85% to 95% occur once, and the top ten carry 0.13%. The specimen sequenced was naive CD4+ T cells sorted from blood. Subset denoted: CD45RA+ positively selected. The receptors come from a man aged 18 to 35 in good health.

This clone appeared once. This rearrangement joins TRBV19 to TRBJ2-1; 11 positions match TRBD2. V gave up 5 bases and J gave up 8 bases; unmatched junction bases: 5. The CDR3 length is 14 residues. CDR1 and CDR2 (germline): LNHDA, SQIVND (reference sequence). The CDR3 protein is CASSFTSGGYEQFF. The CDR3 DNA follows: TGTGCCAGTAGTTTTACTAGCGGGGGCTATGAGCAGTTCTTC.

The chain has TRBV29-1 and TRBJ1-4; TRBD1 might be the D (5 bases). Trimming took off 4 bases at V and 7 bases at J, with 10 bases between the two ends. There are 12 residues in the CDR3. CDR1 and CDR2 from the germline V gene are SQVTM and ANQGSEA. The CDR3: CSVGGAGEKLFF. CDR3 nucleotide sequence: TGCAGCGTTGGAGGGGCAGGTGAAAAACTGTTTTTT.

This chain connects TRBV5-1 to TRBJ2-7; 7 nucleotides line up with TRBD2. Germline V gene lookup returns CDR1 SGHRS and CDR2 YFSETQ. The CDR3 loop spans 15 amino acids. With V trimmed by 3 bases and J by 0 bases, 6 bases remained unmatched. DNA of the CDR3: TGCGCCAGCAGCTGGGGACTAACACCCTCCTACGAGCAGTACTTC. Residues: CASSWGLTPSYEQYF.

The genes are TRBV5-6 and TRBJ2-7; weak D call: TRBD2 (5 bases). This CDR3 spans 12 amino acids. Germline V gene data show CDR1 as SGHDT and CDR2 as YYEEEE. Between the trimmed V and J ends, which lost 2 bases and 5 bases, there was a span of 8 bases. The CDR3 here is CASSFTGNEQYF. The CDR3 nucleotides are TGTGCCAGCAGCTTTACGGGGAACGAGCAGTACTTC. Based on the CDR3 plus reference TRBV5-6 and TRBJ2-7, the full variable domain is DAGVTQSPTHLIKTRGQQVTLRCSPKSGHDTVSWYQQALGQGPQFIFQYYEEEERQRGNFPDRFSGHQFPNYSSELNVNALLLGDSALYLCASSFTGNEQYFGPGTRLTVT.

V usage is TRBV11-1 and J usage is TRBJ2-1; 7 nucleotides align to TRBD1. Germline assignment: CDR1 SGHAT and CDR2 FQDESV (reference sequence). The CDR3 has 14 residues. V lost 1 base, J lost 7 bases, and 4 bases stayed unmatched. In DNA, the CDR3 is TGTGCCAGCAGCTTAGAGACAGGGCCAAATGAGCAGTTCTTC. Protein: CASSLETGPNEQFF. The whole variable domain, filled in from reference TRBV11-1 and TRBJ2-1, reads EAEVAQSPRYKITEKSQAVAFWCDPISGHATLYWYRQILGQGPELLVQFQDESVVDDSQLPKDRFSAERLKGVDSTLKIQPAELGDSAMYLCASSLETGPNEQFFGPGTRLTVL.

A note on this clone: At the DNA level, this CDR3 is encoded by other sequences in the same sample as well. The chain is built from TRBV7-6 and TRBJ2-1, with D possibly being TRBD2 (6 bases). The CDR3 length is 15 residues. Germline V gene lookup returns CDR1 SGHVS and CDR2 FNYEAQ. The germline V and J ends were trimmed by 0 bases and 2 bases, with 8 bases remaining between them. CDR3 protein: CASSLAGGPYNEQFF. CDR3 DNA: TGTGCCAGCAGCTTAGCGGGAGGACCCTACAATGAGCAGTTCTTC.

This sequence joins TRBV6-1 and TRBJ1-3, with D tentatively TRBD1 (6 bases). Germline CDR1 MNHNS, CDR2 SASEGT. The CDR3 consists of 15 residues. V gave up 5 bases and J gave up 0 bases, with 11 bases separating them. The chain's CDR3 is CASSRQVDSGNTIYF. The CDR3, as DNA: TGTGCCAGCAGTCGACAGGTCGACTCTGGAAACACCATATATTTT.

The V call is TRBV4-2, the J call TRBJ2-3; D might be TRBD1 or TRBD2, each matching 6 bases. V was cut by 4 bases and J by 2 bases, with 13 bases left in between. The CDR3 has 15 residues. Germline V CDR1 and CDR2: LGHNA, YNFKEQ. CDR3 DNA: TGTGCCAGCAGCCGTCCCGGGGGCCCCACAGATACGCAGTATTTT. As protein: CASSRPGGPTDTQYF.

The chain joins TRBV30 to TRBJ2-7; D is undetermined. CDR1 is GTSNPN, CDR2 SVGIG, per germline (reference sequence). V lost 0 bases to trimming and J lost 2 bases, with 11 bases between them. The CDR3 loop spans 14 amino acids. CDR3 residues: CAWSVPPPAYEQYF. The CDR3, as DNA: TGTGCCTGGAGTGTACCCCCTCCCGCCTACGAGCAGTACTTC.

The chain's CDR3 is CATRDPDRPIGAQYF. The CDR3 region has the DNA TGTGCCACCAGAGACCCGGACAGGCCCATTGGGGCCCAGTACTTC. This chain joins TRBV15 and TRBJ2-5; 7 positions agree with TRBD1. The V segment lost 6 bases and the J segment 9 bases; nucleotides outside the gene matches: 16. Germline CDR1 LNHNV, CDR2 YYDKDF (reference sequence). The CDR3 covers 15 residues.

This clone appeared a single time. The rearrangement joins TRBV11-3 to TRBJ2-2; 9 bases fit TRBD1. This CDR3 region has 14 residues. Germline-derived CDR1 and CDR2 are SGHNT and YENEEA. Trimming removed 4 bases from V and 6 bases from J; junction bases left unmatched: 3. The CDR3 loop is CASSSRTGAGELFF. CDR3 bases: TGTGCCAGCAGCTCTCGGACAGGGGCCGGGGAGCTGTTTTTT. The full variable domain, with the rest looked up from reference TRBV11-3 and TRBJ2-2, is EAGVVQSPRYKIIEKKQPVAFWCNPISGHNTLYWYLQNLGQGPELLIRYENEEAVDDSQLPKDRFSAERLKGVDSTLKIQPAELGDSAVYLCASSSRTGAGELFFGEGSRLTVL.

About this clone: The same CDR3 can be traced to other DNA sequences in this sample. CDR3 sequence: CASSLGGTGEYEQYF. The CDR3 region has the DNA TGCGCCAGCAGCTTGGGTGGGACAGGAGAATACGAGCAGTACTTC. This chain uses TRBV5-1 with TRBJ2-7; 8 bases map to TRBD1. This CDR3 contains 15 residues. V lost 0 bases to trimming and J lost 4 bases; unmatched junction nucleotides: 6. The germline CDR1 and CDR2 sequences are SGHRS and YFSETQ.

The chain links TRBV7-2 to TRBJ1-1; 9 bases match TRBD1. The germline V gene has CDR1 SGHTA and CDR2 FQGNSA. After removal of 1 base from V and 1 base from J, the junction contained 1 base not matched to a gene. The CDR3 length is 15 residues. CDR3 sequence: CASSLEDRGNTEAFF. The CDR3 DNA is TGTGCCAGCAGCTTAGAGGACAGGGGGAACACTGAAGCTTTCTTT.

J is TRBJ1-1 and V is TRBV18, with D perhaps TRBD1 (5 bases). The V gene's germline CDR1 is KGHSH and CDR2 LQKENI. CDR3 size: 13 residues. V dropped 6 bases and J dropped 10 bases, with 18 bases sitting between them. Here the CDR3 DNA reads TGTGCCAGCTCCCCGCTGGGGCAGGGATCAGCTTTCTTT. Translating it yields CASSPLGQGSAFF.

The gene calls are TRBV7-2 and TRBJ2-3, with D tentatively TRBD2 (6 bases). Germline loops: CDR1 SGHTA, CDR2 FQGNSA. CDR3 size: 14 residues. The germline V and J ends were trimmed by 1 base and 11 bases, with 16 bases remaining between them. The CDR3 DNA reads TGTGCCAGCAGCTTAGATGGCGGGGCTCGATTGCAGTATTTT. Encoded protein: CASSLDGGARLQYF.

The genes are TRBV9 and TRBJ1-4; D is ambiguous. V shed 0 bases and J shed 0 bases, with 12 bases lying between them. CDR1 SGDLS and CDR2 YYNGEE come from the germline V gene. This CDR3 region has 17 residues. CDR3 in amino acids: CASSVDPAGATNEKLFF. CDR3 nucleotides: TGTGCCAGCAGCGTAGATCCAGCCGGAGCAACTAATGAAAAACTGTTTTTT.

As for this clone: Other DNA sequences in the sample encode the same CDR3. The genes are TRBV5-1 and TRBJ1-2; TRBD1 aligns across 8 bases. The CDR3 sequence is 15 residues long. Trimming took 0 bases from V and 4 from J; bases not matched to a gene: 5. The V gene's germline CDR1 is SGHRS and CDR2 YFSETQ. The CDR3 sequence: CASSLDPGGSYGYTF. The CDR3 coding sequence is TGCGCCAGCAGCTTGGACCCAGGGGGCAGCTATGGCTACACCTTC.

The chain recombines TRBV27 with TRBJ2-5; 11 bases match TRBD2. The CDR3 consists of 15 residues. CDR1 and CDR2 from the germline V gene are MNHEY and SMNVEV (reference sequence). V shed 4 bases, J shed 1 base, and the junction held 2 bases outside the gene matches. CDR3 DNA sequence: TGTGCCAGCAGTTCCCTAGCGGGGGGCCAAGAGACCCAGTACTTC. It yields the protein CASSSLAGGQETQYF.

The CDR3 loop is CASSLGQNEKLFF. For the CDR3, the DNA is TGTGCCAGCAGCTTAGGACAGAATGAAAAACTGTTTTTT. The chain recombines TRBV7-2 with TRBJ1-4, with D perhaps TRBD1 (5 bases). CDR1 is SGHTA, CDR2 FQGNSA, per germline. The CDR3 covers 13 residues. Trimming removed 1 base at V and 5 bases at J, with 5 bases between.